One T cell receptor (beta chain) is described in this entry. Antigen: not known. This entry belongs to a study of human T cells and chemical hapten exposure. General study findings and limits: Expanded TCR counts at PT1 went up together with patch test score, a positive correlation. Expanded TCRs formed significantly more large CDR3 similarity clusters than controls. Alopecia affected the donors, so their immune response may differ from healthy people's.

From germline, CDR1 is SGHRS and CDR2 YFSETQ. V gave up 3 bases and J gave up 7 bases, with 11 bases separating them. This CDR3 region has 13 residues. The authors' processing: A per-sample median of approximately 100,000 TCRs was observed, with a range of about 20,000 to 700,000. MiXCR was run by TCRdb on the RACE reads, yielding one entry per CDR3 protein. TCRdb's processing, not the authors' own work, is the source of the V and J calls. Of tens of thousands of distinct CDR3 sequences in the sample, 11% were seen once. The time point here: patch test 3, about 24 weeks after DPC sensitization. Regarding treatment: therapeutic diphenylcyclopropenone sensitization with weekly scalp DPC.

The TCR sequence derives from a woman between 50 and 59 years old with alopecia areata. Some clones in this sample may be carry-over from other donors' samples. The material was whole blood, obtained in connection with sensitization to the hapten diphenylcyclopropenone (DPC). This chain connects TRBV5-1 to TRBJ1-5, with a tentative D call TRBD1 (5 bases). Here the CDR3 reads CASSSTGSQPQHF. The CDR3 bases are TGCGCCAGCAGCTCTACAGGCTCCCAGCCCCAGCATTTT.